The present TCR beta chain was sequenced within a study of blood T cell repertoires in COVID-19. Study-level background: Sources were T cells, B-cell-depleted T cells, or PBMCs; the material itself was cDNA or gDNA.

The V and J ends lost 8 bases and 7 bases, in that order; junction bases with no gene match: 7. Germline V gene data show CDR1 as LNHDA and CDR2 as SQIVND (reference sequence). This CDR3 is built from 15 residues. Clones were read by immunoSEQ multiplex PCR, and TCRdb kept only the in-frame ones, dropping some. The sample contains some 310,000 clones, around 90% of which appear only once. This clonotype was sampled from a woman aged 25 to 45 with COVID-19, enrolled during active disease. This chain links TRBV19 with TRBJ2-1, with 14 bases fitting TRBD2. The sequenced sample was peripheral blood. The CDR3 DNA is TGTGCCAGTGCCGGGACTAGCGGGAGTAGGAATGAGCAGTTCTTC. Amino acid sequence: CASAGTSGSRNEQFF.